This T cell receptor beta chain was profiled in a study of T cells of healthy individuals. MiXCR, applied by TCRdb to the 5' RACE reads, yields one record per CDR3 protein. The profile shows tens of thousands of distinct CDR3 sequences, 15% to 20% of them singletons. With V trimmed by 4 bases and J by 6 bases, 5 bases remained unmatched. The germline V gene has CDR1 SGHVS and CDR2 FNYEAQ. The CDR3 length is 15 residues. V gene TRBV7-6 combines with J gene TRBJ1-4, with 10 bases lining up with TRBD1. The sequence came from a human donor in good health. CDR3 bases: TGTGCCAGCAGCTCATGGACAGGGGGGGATGAAAAACTGTTTTTT. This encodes CASSSWTGGDEKLFF.